This TCR beta chain comes out of a study of beta chain features in type 1 diabetes. Findings and limits, study-wide: There was a moderate but significant shortening of TCRB CDR3s in all four CD4+ subsets of Type 1 diabetes patients.

Per donor, one heparinised blood draw averaged about 116 mL. Sorting with CD45RO/CCR7/CD25/CD127/CD95/CD27 yielded naive, central memory, regulatory and stem-like memory CD4+ cells. On this clone itself: Its antigen remains unidentified.

The whole isolated RNA underwent reverse transcription, so sequencing captured expressed TCRB transcripts. Data came from immunoSEQ multiplex PCR; TCRdb stores just in-frame clones and leaves some out. The profile covers about half a million clones, with approximately 31% appearing a single time and about 0.06% taken by the ten largest. The ends were cut back, 2 bases at V and 4 bases at J, with 11 bases in the middle. The CDR3 spans 15 residues. Looked up from germline, CDR1 is SSHAT and CDR2 is FNYEAQ (reference sequence). The TCR comes from a man aged 18 to 29 in good health. Material for sequencing was naive CD4+ T cells from blood. The chain has TRBV7-7 and TRBJ2-2; D possibly corresponds to TRBD2 (5 bases). This CDR3 reads CASSLHEGGTGELFF. CDR3 DNA: TGTGCCAGCAGCTTACATGAGGGTGGCACCGGGGAGCTGTTTTTT. Looking up the rest from reference TRBV7-7 and TRBJ2-2 gives the full variable domain: GAGVSQSPRYKVTKRGQDVTLRCDPISSHATLYWYQQALGQGPEFLTYFNYEAQPDKSGLPSDRFSAERPEGSISTLTIQRTEQRDSAMYRCASSLHEGGTGELFFGEGSRLTVL.